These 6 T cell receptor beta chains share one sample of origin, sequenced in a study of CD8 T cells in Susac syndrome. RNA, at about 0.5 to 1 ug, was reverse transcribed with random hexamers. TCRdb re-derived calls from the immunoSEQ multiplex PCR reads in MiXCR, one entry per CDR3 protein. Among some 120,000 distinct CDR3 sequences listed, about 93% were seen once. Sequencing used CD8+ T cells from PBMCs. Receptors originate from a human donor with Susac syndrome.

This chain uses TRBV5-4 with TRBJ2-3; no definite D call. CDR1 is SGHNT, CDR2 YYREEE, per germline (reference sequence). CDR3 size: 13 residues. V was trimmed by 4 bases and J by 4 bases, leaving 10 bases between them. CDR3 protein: CASSRPPSDTQYF. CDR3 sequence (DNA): TGTGCCAGCAGCCGGCCCCCCTCAGATACGCAGTATTTT.

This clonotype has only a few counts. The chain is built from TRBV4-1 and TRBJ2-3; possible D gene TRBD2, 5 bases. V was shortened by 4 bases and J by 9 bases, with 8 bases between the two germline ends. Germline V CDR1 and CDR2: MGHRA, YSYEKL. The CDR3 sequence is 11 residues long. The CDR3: CASSPGTTQYF. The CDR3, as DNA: TGCGCCAGCAGCCCGGGAACCACGCAGTATTTT.

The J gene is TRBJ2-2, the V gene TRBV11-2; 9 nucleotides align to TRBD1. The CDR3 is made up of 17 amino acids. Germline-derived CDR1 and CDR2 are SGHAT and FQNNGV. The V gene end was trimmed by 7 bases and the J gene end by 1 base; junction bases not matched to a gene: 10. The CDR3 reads CASTRPGGQGNTGELFF. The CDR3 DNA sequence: TGTGCCAGCACCCGCCCCGGGGGACAGGGGAACACCGGGGAGCTGTTTTTT.

CDR3 in DNA: TGTGCCAGCAGCCTGCGACAGGGGTCCCCAGAGACCCAGTACTTC. Encoded protein: CASSLRQGSPETQYF. The J gene is TRBJ2-5, the V gene TRBV28, with TRBD1 matching over 8 bases. Germline CDR1 reads MDHEN; CDR2 reads SYDVKM. The CDR3 totals 15 residues. The junction had 10 bases not matched to a gene; V was cut back by 6 bases and J by 4 bases.

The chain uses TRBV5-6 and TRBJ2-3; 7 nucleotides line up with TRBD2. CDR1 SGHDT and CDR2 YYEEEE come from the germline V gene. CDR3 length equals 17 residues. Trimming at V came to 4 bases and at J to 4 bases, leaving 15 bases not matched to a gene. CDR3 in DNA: TGTGCCAGCAGCCCGCTGCGACTAGCTCATCCCGCAGATACGCAGTATTTT. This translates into CASSPLRLAHPADTQYF.

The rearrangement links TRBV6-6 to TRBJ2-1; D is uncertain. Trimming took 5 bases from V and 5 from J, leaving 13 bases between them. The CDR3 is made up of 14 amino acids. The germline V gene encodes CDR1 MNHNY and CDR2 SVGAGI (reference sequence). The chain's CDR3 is CASSRDNVDNEQFF. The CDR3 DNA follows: TGTGCCAGCAGTAGAGACAACGTGGACAATGAGCAGTTCTTC.